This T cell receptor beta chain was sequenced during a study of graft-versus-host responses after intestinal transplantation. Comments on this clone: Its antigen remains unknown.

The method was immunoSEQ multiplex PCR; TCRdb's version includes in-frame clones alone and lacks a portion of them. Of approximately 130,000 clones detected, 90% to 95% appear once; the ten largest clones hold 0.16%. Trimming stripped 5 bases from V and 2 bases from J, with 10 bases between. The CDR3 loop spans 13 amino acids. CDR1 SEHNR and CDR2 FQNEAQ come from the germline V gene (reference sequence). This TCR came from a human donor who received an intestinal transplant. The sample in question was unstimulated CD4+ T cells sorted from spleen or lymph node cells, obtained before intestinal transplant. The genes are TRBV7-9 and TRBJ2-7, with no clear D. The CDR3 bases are TGTGCCAGCAGCCGATTTGACGCCTACGAGCAGTACTTC. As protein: CASSRFDAYEQYF.